The clone carrying this TCR beta chain came up many times. Antigen unknown. This sample stems from a study of CD8 T cells in ankylosing spondylitis. Findings and caveats of the study: Within ankylosing spondylitis blood, a TCR beta motif made up of seven to nine highly homologous variants appeared to be characteristic.

This CDR3 region has 12 residues. Trimming left V 5 bases short and J 1 base short, with 8 bases between. Germline V gives CDR1 DFQATT, CDR2 SNEGSKA (reference sequence). One entry per CDR3 protein, called by TCRdb with MiXCR from the 5' RACE reads. The sample contains fewer than 150,000 distinct CDR3 sequences, approximately 7.4% of which appear only once. The source of this sequence is a female donor with ankylosing spondylitis or in good health (not recorded which). The chain is built from TRBV20-1 and TRBJ1-1; D remains ambiguous. Material: blood, either unsorted or a sorted T cell fraction (not recorded which). The CDR3 spells CSALRENTEAFF. CDR3 nucleotide sequence: TGCAGTGCTCTGCGGGAGAACACTGAAGCTTTCTTT.